This T cell receptor beta chain was sequenced during a study of T cells after yellow fever vaccination. TCRdb called the 5' RACE reads again in MiXCR, with one record for every CDR3 protein. The sample lists around 70,000 distinct CDR3 sequences, approximately 7.7% occurring once. This CDR3 spans 13 amino acids. The germline V gene has CDR1 SGHVS and CDR2 FQNEAQ. Trimming took 2 bases from V and 11 from J, leaving 10 bases between them. This clonotype was found a few times. Sequences were derived from CD8+ T cells sorted from PBMCs, sampled around 5 days after the first yellow fever vaccination. The sequence was collected from a man younger than 35 who received the YFV17D yellow fever vaccine. The rearrangement uses TRBV7-8 and TRBJ1-6; D is unresolved. In nucleotides, the CDR3 is TGTGCCAGCAGCTTAAACGGGAGCCCACCCCTCCACTTT. This gives the protein CASSLNGSPPLHF.